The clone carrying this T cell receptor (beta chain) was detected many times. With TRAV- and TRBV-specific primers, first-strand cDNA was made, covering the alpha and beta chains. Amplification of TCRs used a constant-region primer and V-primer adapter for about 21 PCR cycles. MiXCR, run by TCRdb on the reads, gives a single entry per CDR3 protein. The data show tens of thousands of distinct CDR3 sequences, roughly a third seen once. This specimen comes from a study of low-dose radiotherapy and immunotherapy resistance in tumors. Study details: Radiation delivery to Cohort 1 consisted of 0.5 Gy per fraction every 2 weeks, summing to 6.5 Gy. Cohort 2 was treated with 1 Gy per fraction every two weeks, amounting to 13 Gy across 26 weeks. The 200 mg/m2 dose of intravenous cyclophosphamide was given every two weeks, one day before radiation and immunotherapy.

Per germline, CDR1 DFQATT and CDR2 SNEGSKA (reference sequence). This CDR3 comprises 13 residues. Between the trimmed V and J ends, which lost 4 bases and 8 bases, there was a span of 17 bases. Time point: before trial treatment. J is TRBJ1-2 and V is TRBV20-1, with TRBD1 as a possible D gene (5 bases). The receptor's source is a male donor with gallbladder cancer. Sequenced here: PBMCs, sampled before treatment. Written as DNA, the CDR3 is TGCAGTGCTATAGACCCAGGGCCGGCAGGCTACACCTTC. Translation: CSAIDPGPAGYTF.